Listed below are T cell receptor beta chains from one sample, sequenced in a study of T cells in Graves' hyperthyroidism and ophthalmopathy. TCRdb passed the multiplex PCR reads through MiXCR, listing each CDR3 protein once. The table has over 150,000 distinct CDR3 sequences, about 15% seen once. Sequencing used blood. All receptors derive from a woman aged 45 to 65 with Graves' hyperthyroidism. The CDR3 runs from the conserved cysteine through the conserved F or W. D genes are given only for firm matches. The size entry is marked missing in some rows and otherwise reads once, few, many or a size class.

clone_size cdr3_length d_call j_call v_call cdr3_nt cdr3_aa
many 14 - TRBJ2-2 TRBV29-1 TGCAGCGTTGCGGGCAGGGCGAACACCGGGGAGCTGTTTTTT CSVAGRANTGELFF
many 13 - TRBJ2-7 TRBV28 TGTGCCAGCAGTTTAAGCCCCTCCTACGAGCAGTACTTC CASSLSPSYEQYF
many 12 - TRBJ2-7 TRBV6-2/TRBV6-3 TGTGCCAGCAGTTACACTGGGGACGAGCAGTACTTC CASSYTGDEQYF
- 12 - TRBJ2-5 TRBV20-1 TGCAGTGCTAGCCACCGACGGGAGACCCAGTACTTC CSASHRRETQYF
many 14 TRBD2 TRBJ2-1 TRBV5-1 TGCGCCAGCAGCTTGGAACTAGCGGTTGGTGAGCAGTTCTTC CASSLELAVGEQFF
many 14 - TRBJ1-1 TRBV3-1 TGTGCCAGCAGCCATGACAGGCGGAACACTGAAGCTTTCTTT CASSHDRRNTEAFF
many 13 - TRBJ1-2 TRBV19 TGTGCCAGTAGTATAGTAGGGCTCTATGGCTACACCTTC CASSIVGLYGYTF
many 12 - TRBJ1-3 TRBV9 TGTGCCAGCGCGCAGTCTGGAAACACCATATATTTT CASAQSGNTIYF
many 14 TRBD1 TRBJ1-6 TRBV12-3/TRBV12-4 TGTGCCAGCAGTCGCGGACAGGGTTATTCACCCCTCCACTTT CASSRGQGYSPLHF
- 14 TRBD1 TRBJ1-2 TRBV5-1 TGCGCCAGCAGCTTGGTCCAGGGGGCCTATGGCTACACCTTC CASSLVQGAYGYTF
- 13 - TRBJ1-2 TRBV11-2 TGTGCCAGCAGCTTAGGACTGAACTATGGCTACACCTTC CASSLGLNYGYTF
many 13 - TRBJ2-1 TRBV24-1 TGTGCCACCAGTGTCCGGGGGCGAGATGAGCAGTTCTTC CATSVRGRDEQFF
many 16 TRBD2 TRBJ2-1 TRBV7-3 TGTGCCAGCAGCTCCCAAGCGGGGGCCTCCTACAATGAGCAGTTCTTC CASSSQAGASYNEQFF